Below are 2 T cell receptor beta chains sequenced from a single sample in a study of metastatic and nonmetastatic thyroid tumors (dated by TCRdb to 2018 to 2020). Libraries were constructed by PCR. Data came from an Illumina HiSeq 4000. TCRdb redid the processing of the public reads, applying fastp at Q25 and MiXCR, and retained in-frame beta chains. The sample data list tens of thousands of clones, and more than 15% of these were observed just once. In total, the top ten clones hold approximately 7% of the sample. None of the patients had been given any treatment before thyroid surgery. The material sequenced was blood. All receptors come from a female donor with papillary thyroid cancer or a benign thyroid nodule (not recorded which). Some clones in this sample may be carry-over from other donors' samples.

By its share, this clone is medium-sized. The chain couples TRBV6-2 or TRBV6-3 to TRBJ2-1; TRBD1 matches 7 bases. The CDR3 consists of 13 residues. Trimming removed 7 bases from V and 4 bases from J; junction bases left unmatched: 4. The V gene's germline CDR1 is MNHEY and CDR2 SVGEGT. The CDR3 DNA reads TGTGCCAGCAAGGGGGCGGCATACAATGAGCAGTTCTTC. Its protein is CASKGAAYNEQFF.

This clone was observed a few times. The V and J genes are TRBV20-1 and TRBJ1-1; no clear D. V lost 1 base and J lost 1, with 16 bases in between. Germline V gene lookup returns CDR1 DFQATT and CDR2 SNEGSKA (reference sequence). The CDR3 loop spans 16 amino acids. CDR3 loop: CSARVGVAGRNTEAFF. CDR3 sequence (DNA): TGCAGTGCTAGAGTTGGGGTCGCCGGGAGGAACACTGAAGCTTTCTTT.